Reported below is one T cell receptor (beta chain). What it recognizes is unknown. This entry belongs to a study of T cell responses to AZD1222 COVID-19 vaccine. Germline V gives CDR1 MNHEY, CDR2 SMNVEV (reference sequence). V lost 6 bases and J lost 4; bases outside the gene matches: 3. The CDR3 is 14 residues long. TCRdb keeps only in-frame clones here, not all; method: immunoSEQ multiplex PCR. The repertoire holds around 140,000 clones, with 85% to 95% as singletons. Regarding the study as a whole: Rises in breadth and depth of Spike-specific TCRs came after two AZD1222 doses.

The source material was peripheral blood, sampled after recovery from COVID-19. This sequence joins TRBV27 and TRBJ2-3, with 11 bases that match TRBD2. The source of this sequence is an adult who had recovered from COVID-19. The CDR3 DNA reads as TGTGCCAGCAGGCTACTAGCGGGGGCAGATACGCAGTATTTT. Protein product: CASRLLAGADTQYF.